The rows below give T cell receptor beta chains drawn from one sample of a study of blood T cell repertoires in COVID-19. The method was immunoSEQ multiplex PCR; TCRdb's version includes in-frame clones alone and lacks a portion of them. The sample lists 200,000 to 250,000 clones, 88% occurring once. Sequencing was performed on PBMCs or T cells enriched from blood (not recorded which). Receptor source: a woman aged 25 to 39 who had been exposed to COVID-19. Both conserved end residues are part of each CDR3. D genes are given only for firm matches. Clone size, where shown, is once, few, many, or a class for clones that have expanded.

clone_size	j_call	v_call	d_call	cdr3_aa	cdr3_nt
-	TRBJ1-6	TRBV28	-	CASSLGGNSPLHF	TGTGCCAGCAGTTTAGGGGGCAATTCACCCCTCCACTTT
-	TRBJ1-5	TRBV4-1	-	CASSQLTDSNQPQHF	TGCGCCAGCAGCCAATTAACAGATAGCAATCAGCCCCAGCATTTT
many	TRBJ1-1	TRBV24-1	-	CATSSGEGEAFF	TGTGCCACCAGTAGTGGGGAGGGTGAAGCTTTCTTT
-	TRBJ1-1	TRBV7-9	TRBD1	CASSSYRGDTEAFF	TGTGCCAGCAGCTCCTACAGGGGGGACACTGAAGCTTTCTTT
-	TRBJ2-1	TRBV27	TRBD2	CASSFLLAGGPVEQFF	TGTGCCAGCAGTTTTCTGCTAGCGGGAGGTCCGGTTGAGCAGTTCTTC
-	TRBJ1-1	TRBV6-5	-	CASSTGYNTEAFF	TGTGCCAGCAGCACAGGGTATAACACTGAAGCTTTCTTT
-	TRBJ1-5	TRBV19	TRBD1	CASSIPGQFLSNQPQHF	TGTGCCAGTAGTATCCCGGGACAGTTCCTTAGCAATCAGCCCCAGCATTTT
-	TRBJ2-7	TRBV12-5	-	CASGLVLNSPYEQYF	TGTGCTAGTGGTTTGGTACTTAACTCTCCCTACGAGCAGTACTTC
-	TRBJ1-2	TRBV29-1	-	CSASGGEGYGYTF	TGCAGCGCAAGTGGCGGGGAAGGCTATGGCTACACCTTC
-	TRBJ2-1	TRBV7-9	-	CASSLAGDVISYNEQFF	TGTGCCAGCAGCTTAGCGGGAGACGTCATCTCCTACAATGAGCAGTTCTTC
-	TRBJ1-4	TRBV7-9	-	CASSFLGRESTNEKLFF	TGTGCCAGCAGCTTTTTGGGCCGCGAATCAACTAATGAAAAACTGTTTTTT